Described below is a single T cell receptor (beta chain) sequence and its context. This receptor's antigen is unknown. Per-nucleotide qualities are absent, and no much larger clonotype sits a single base away. TCRbeta CDR3 regions were amplified from genomic DNA using the immunoSEQ Assay, a bias-controlled multiplex PCR. The paper's data handling went like this. The number of nucleated cells in each sample was estimated by amplification of reference gene primers within the assay. Sequence reads were collapsed and filtered to measure the absolute abundance of every unique TCRbeta CDR3 rearrangement. Productive Simpson clonality was computed per sample as the square root of Simpson's diversity index over productive rearrangements. Here the immuneACCESS table is served through TCRdb, limited to in-frame sequences with V and J called. Missing clones are a known gap in these copies; in checked studies unresolved V genes cover under half, and the rest lacks a known reason. That table supplies the V and J calls and clone size; D and trimming were determined from the DNA. This sample lists over 45,000 clones; more than 75% were detected once. Jointly, the top ten make up approximately 5.9% of the sample.

This entry comes from a study of blood T cell repertoires in COVID-19 (dated by TCRdb to the early 2020s). Some background on the complete study: Samples covering the acute and convalescent phases of COVID-19 were provided by collaborators in the United States, Italy and Spain. The material from the prospective study consisted of cDNA or gDNA derived from T cells, B-cell-depleted T cells, or PBMCs. Deeply sampled blood TCRbeta repertoires from subjects exposed to, actively infected with, or recovered from COVID-19 were included in the dataset. The repertoires were released in a freely available public database meant as a resource for research on the immune response to SARS-CoV-2. Samples were obtained from the ongoing ImmuneRACE study (first 160 participants) and from 1,254 subjects provided by 6 global collaborators. The sample metadata nearly always contained a de-identified subject ID, COVID-19 status, age in years and sex. Where available, HLA class I and class II types were obtained from metadata supplied by the sample provider rather than from assay-based typing. The investigation overall reported the following: The quantity of clinical and demographic metadata differed by source and by participant and was supplied without curation.

Whole blood was collected in K2EDTA tubes by collaborating institutions according to the institutions' own protocols. For TCRbeta analysis, collaborators shipped samples as frozen whole blood, isolated PBMCs, or DNA extracted from either of those sample types. Inclusive of the bounding cysteine and phenylalanine, the CDR3 is 16 residues long. Only the CDR3 portion is preserved as DNA: 48 bases, with reading frame beginning at the first base. From a lookup of the germline V gene, CDR1 and CDR2 are SGHTA and FQGNSA. Trimming removed 4 bases from V and 0 bases from J, leaving 13 bases between the germline ends.

The chain employs TRBV7-2 and TRBJ2-1; too little of a D gene remains to name it. The source is a man in his fifties with active COVID-19. The sequenced sample consisted of peripheral blood. The DNA sequence is TGTGCCAGCAGCTCCTTTGACTTGAGCTCCTACAATGAGCAGTTCTTC. Translated, it gives CASSSFDLSSYNEQFF.